A selection of T cell receptor beta chains follows, all from one sample in a study of blood T cells in healthy people across ages. TCRdb independently ran MiXCR on the 5' RACE reads; one entry per CDR3 protein. Of over a million distinct CDR3 sequences listed, around 43% are singletons. Sample: blood. The receptor source for this set is a woman aged 60 to 75 in good health. Both conserved end residues are part of each CDR3. D genes are given only for firm matches. Clone size is not always given. Where it is, it says once, few, many or a class for expanded clones.

>TRBJ1-1|.|.|TRBV2
CASRYDSGSTEAFF
TGTGCCAGCCGTTATGACTCAGGGAGCACTGAAGCTTTCTTT
>TRBJ2-3|.|.|TRBV7-9
CASSLLGGADTQYF
TGTGCCAGCAGCTTATTGGGGGGTGCAGATACGCAGTATTTT
>TRBJ2-3|.|few|TRBV5-1
CASSLGGFSTDTQYF
TGCGCCAGCAGCTTGGGCGGGTTTAGCACAGATACGCAGTATTTT
>TRBJ2-5|.|few|TRBV7-2
CASTARSIQETQYF
TGTGCCAGCACCGCAAGGTCGATTCAAGAGACCCAGTACTTC
>TRBJ2-3|.|few|TRBV7-9
CASSLMVGLTDTQYF
TGTGCCAGCAGCTTAATGGTGGGCCTGACAGATACGCAGTATTTT
>TRBJ2-7|TRBD2|.|TRBV20-1
CSANNMGLAGVPPYEQYF
TGCAGTGCAAATAATATGGGACTAGCGGGAGTTCCACCCTACGAGCAGTACTTC
>TRBJ2-7|.|.|TRBV9
CASSVAQVTSTYEQYF
TGTGCCAGCAGCGTAGCTCAAGTGACGTCGACCTACGAGCAGTACTTC
>TRBJ2-7|TRBD2|.|TRBV11-2
CASSVPRRGSSYEQYF
TGTGCCAGCAGCGTACCGAGGCGGGGGTCTTCCTACGAGCAGTACTTC
>TRBJ2-7|TRBD2|.|TRBV5-5
CASSSRLAGAGPDEQYF
TGTGCCAGCAGCTCGAGACTAGCGGGAGCGGGCCCGGACGAGCAGTACTTC
>TRBJ2-5|.|few|TRBV6-4
CASKEDSSRETQYF
TGTGCCAGCAAGGAGGACAGTTCCCGAGAGACCCAGTACTTC
>TRBJ2-3|TRBD2|.|TRBV20-1
CSANGGTSGRTDTQYF
TGCAGTGCTAACGGGGGGACTAGCGGGCGAACGGATACGCAGTATTTT
>TRBJ2-3|.|.|TRBV21-1
CASSPGQGFPDTQYF
TGTGCTAGCAGCCCTGGACAGGGGTTCCCAGATACGCAGTATTTT
>TRBJ2-1|TRBD1|many|TRBV10-3
CAIIGDRGNEQFF
TGTGCCATCATCGGGGACAGGGGCAATGAGCAGTTCTTC
>TRBJ2-7|.|once|TRBV7-6
CAGSLGGGGNYEQYF
TGTGCCGGCAGCTTAGGCGGGGGCGGGAACTACGAGCAGTACTTC
>TRBJ2-1|TRBD2|few|TRBV4-2
CASSQGAGEYNEQFF
TGTGCCAGCAGCCAAGGAGCGGGAGAATACAATGAGCAGTTCTTC
>TRBJ2-1|TRBD1|.|TRBV11-1
CASSPDRVGANEQFF
TGTGCCAGCAGCCCGGACAGGGTTGGGGCCAATGAGCAGTTCTTC
>TRBJ2-1|TRBD2|once|TRBV9
CAGSVGTSGSDEQFF
TGTGCCGGCAGCGTAGGGACTAGCGGGAGCGATGAGCAGTTCTTC
>TRBJ2-3|.|few|TRBV5-1
CASRESTDTQYF
TGCGCCAGCAGGGAGAGCACAGATACGCAGTATTTT
>TRBJ1-5|TRBD1|.|TRBV30
CAWSEDRGAFSNQPQHF
TGTGCCTGGAGTGAGGACAGGGGGGCTTTTAGCAATCAGCCCCAGCATTTT
>TRBJ2-7|.|.|TRBV27
CASSFKSYSSYEQYF
TGTGCCAGCAGTTTCAAAAGCTACAGCTCCTACGAGCAGTACTTC
>TRBJ2-5|.|.|TRBV15
CATSRDLQWETQYF
TGTGCCACCAGCAGAGATCTCCAGTGGGAGACCCAGTACTTC
>TRBJ2-4|.|many|TRBV20-1
CSVKGVLGKNIQYF
TGCAGTGTAAAAGGGGTGTTAGGCAAAAACATTCAGTACTTC
>TRBJ1-2|.|few|TRBV10-3
CAISESGPDYGYTF
TGTGCCATCAGTGAGAGCGGGCCAGACTATGGCTACACCTTC